This T cell receptor beta chain originates from a study of spatial heterogeneity in lung cancer. Study-wide background: Beta-chain sequences were consistently detected more often than alpha-chain sequences. As counted in raw reads, each unique TCR and UMI combination appeared more than ten times on average. Study results and caveats: Blood contained ubiquitous expanded tumor TCRs more at resection than at follow-up.

CDR3 length equals 14 residues. The germline CDR1 and CDR2 sequences are SGHVS and FQNEAQ. V was pared by 2 bases and J by 9 bases, with 14 bases between. This clonotype was counted ten times or more. Its antigen is unidentified. Sample time point: sample taken at primary tumor resection. Whole RNA obtained from tumor, nontumor lung or frozen PBMC underwent sequencing without sorting. A distinct unique molecular identifier was carried by each TCR cDNA molecule. TCRdb processed the 5' RACE reads anew with MiXCR; each CDR3 protein has one entry. The sample contains approximately 52,000 distinct CDR3 sequences, about 7% of which appear only once.

The chain combines TRBV7-8 with TRBJ2-1; TRBD2 is a possible D gene (6 bases). The TCR sequence derives from a female donor with early-stage non-small cell lung cancer. Sequenced here: PBMCs, sampled at surgery. CDR3 in DNA: TGTGCCAGCAGCTTACATTGGGGGGTTGGTGAGCAGTTCTTC. It specifies CASSLHWGVGEQFF.